The entry below gives a single TCR beta chain sequence along with its context. The antigen is unknown. This sample is drawn from a study of blood T cells in healthy people across ages. Primers used in a second PCR of about 6 to 11 cycles were a sample-barcoded 5' primer and a J-beta primer mix. Unique molecular identifiers of 12 random nucleotides labeled each cDNA. At least 2.5 million CDR3-containing paired-end reads were obtained per sample. A single record per CDR3 protein comes from TCRdb applying MiXCR to the 5' RACE reads. Found here are about 750,000 distinct CDR3 sequences, less than 70% of them singletons; the top ten hold under 50%. The CDR3 has 17 residues. With V trimmed by 4 bases and J by 2 bases, 6 bases remained unmatched. Germline V CDR1 and CDR2: SGHRS, YFSETQ. Overall study findings and caveats: Whereas aged donors had fewer naive CD4+ cells, long-lived donors had more of them and higher diversity. Among T cells, TCR beta diversity per million cells dropped roughly linearly as age rose.

This receptor was taken from a man at least 80 years old in good health. This chain links TRBV5-1 with TRBJ2-1; 13 bases fit TRBD2. Source material: blood. The CDR3 DNA is TGCGCCAGCAGCCCGGGACTAGCGGGATCGACCTACAATGAGCAGTTCTTC. Its translation: CASSPGLAGSTYNEQFF.